This T cell receptor (beta chain) stems from a study of OX40 agonist ivuxolimab in advanced cancers. As for the study in general: Head and neck, renal cell, melanoma or hepatocellular carcinoma were the cancers that dose-escalation patients had.

Data came from immunoSEQ multiplex PCR; TCRdb stores just in-frame clones and leaves some out. Of 13,000 to 15,000 clones listed, around 76% are singletons. This clone was seen a few times. This CDR3 is 16 amino acids long. Germline CDR1 and CDR2: LNHNV and YYDKDF (reference sequence). The ends were cut back, 4 bases at V and 2 bases at J, with 18 bases in the middle. This TCR derives from an adult with an advanced solid tumor such as melanoma, head and neck, liver or kidney cancer. This sample comprised CD4+ or CD8+ T cells sorted from blood, obtained in a trial of the OX40 agonist ivuxolimab. J is TRBJ2-7 and V is TRBV15, with D tentatively TRBD1 or TRBD2 (6 bases each). Written as DNA, the CDR3 is TGTGCCACCAGCACCTCGAGGGGGGCCGGTACCTACGAGCAGTACTTC. Its translation is CATSTSRGAGTYEQYF.